This T cell receptor (beta chain) was retrieved from a study of metastatic and nonmetastatic thyroid tumors. Turning to the study itself: Where malignant and benign thyroid patients were concerned, repertoires were compared across blood and tumor or nodule tissue.

Each patient came to thyroid surgery without any prior treatment (of any kind). With MiXCR, TCRdb called clones anew from the PCR reads. Of 15,000 to 25,000 clones listed, 35% to 40% are singletons. Trimming pared 7 bases from V and 4 bases from J, leaving 15 bases between. CDR1 SGHRS and CDR2 YFSETQ come from the germline V gene. The CDR3 has 13 amino acids. The receptor was isolated from a female donor with papillary thyroid cancer or a benign thyroid nodule (not recorded which). Some clones in this sample may be carry-over from other donors' samples. The J gene is TRBJ2-7, the V gene TRBV5-1; a possible D gene is TRBD1 (7 bases). The material sequenced was tumor tissue. CDR3 sequence (DNA): TGCGCCAGCGGTTTTTCAGGGGGGTACGAGCAGTACTTC. This translates into CASGFSGGYEQYF.